This TCR beta chain was profiled in a study of blood T cell repertoires in COVID-19. The data were produced by immunoSEQ multiplex PCR, yet TCRdb's version contains in-frame clones alone and is incomplete. This sample has 350,000 or so clones, with roughly nine tenths found just once. Germline CDR1 and CDR2: SGHAT and FQNNGV. V was pared by 1 base and J by 7 bases, with 11 bases of the junction left unmatched. This CDR3 has 16 residues. Sequenced input: peripheral blood. The clonotype originates from a woman in her sixties or seventies with COVID-19, enrolled during active disease. The V gene is TRBV11-2, the J gene TRBJ1-1, with TRBD1 identical over 8 bases. In DNA form, the CDR3 reads TGTGCCAGCAGCTTAGCGCGGACAGGGTCGACCGGTGAAGCTTTCTTT. Its translation: CASSLARTGSTGEAFF.